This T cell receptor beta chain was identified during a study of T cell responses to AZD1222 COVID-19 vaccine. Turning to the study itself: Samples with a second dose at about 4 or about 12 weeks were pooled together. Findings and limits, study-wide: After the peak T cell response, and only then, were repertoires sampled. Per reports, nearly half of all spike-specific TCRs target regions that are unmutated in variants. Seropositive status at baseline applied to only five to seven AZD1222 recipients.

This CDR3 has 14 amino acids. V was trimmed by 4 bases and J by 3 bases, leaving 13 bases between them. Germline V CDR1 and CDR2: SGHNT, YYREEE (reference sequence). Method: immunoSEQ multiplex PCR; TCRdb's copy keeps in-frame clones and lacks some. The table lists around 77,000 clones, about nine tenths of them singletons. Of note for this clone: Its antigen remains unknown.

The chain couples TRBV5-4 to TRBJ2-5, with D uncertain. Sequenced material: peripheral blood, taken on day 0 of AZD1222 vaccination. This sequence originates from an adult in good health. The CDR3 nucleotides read TGTGCCAGCAGCGAAACTGGGGTCGAAGAGACCCAGTACTTC. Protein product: CASSETGVEETQYF. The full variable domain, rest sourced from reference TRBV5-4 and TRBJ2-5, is ETGVTQSPTHLIKTRGQQVTLRCSSQSGHNTVSWYQQALGQGPQFIFQYYREEENGRGNFPPRFSGLQFPNYSSELNVNALELDDSALYLCASSETGVEETQYFGPGTRLLVL.